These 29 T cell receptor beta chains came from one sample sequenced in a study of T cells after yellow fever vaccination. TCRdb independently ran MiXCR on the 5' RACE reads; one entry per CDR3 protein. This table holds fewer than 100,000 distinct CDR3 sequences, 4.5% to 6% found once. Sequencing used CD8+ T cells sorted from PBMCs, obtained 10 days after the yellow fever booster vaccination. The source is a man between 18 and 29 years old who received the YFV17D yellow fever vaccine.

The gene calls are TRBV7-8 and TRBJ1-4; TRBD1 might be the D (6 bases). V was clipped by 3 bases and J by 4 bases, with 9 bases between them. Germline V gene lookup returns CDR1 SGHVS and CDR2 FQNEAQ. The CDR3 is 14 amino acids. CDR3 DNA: TGTGCCAGCAGCTTCGGACAGTTTAATGAAAAACTGTTTTTT. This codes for CASSFGQFNEKLFF.

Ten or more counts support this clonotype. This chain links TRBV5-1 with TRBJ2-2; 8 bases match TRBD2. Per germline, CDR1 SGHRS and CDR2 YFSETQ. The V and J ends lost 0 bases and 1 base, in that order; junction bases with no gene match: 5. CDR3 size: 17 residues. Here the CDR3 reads CASSLGPGLVNTGELFF. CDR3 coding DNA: TGCGCCAGCAGCTTGGGGCCGGGACTAGTGAACACCGGGGAGCTGTTTTTT.

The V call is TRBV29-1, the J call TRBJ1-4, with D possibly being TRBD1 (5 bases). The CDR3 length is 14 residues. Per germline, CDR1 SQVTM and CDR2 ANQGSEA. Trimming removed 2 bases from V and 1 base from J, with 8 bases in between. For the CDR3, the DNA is TGCAGCGTTGAATTTAGGGGAACTAATGAAAAACTGTTTTTT. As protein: CSVEFRGTNEKLFF.

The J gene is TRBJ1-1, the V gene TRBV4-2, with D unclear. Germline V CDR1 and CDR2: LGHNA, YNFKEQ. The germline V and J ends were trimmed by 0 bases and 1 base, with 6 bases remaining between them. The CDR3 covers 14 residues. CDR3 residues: CASSQDSGNTEAFF. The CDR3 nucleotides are TGTGCCAGCAGCCAAGATTCCGGGAACACTGAAGCTTTCTTT.

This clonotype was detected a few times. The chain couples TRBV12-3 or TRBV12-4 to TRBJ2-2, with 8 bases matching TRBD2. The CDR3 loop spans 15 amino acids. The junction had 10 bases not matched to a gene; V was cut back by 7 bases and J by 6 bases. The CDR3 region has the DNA TGTGCCAGCACCCCCGGGACTAGACTCTCCGGGGAGCTGTTTTTT. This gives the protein CASTPGTRLSGELFF.

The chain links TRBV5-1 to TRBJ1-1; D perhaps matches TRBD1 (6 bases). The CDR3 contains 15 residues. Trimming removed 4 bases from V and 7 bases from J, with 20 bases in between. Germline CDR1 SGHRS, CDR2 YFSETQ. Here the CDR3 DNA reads TGCGCCAGCAGCCCGGGGGATGAGGGCAGGGGTGAAGCTTTCTTT. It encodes CASSPGDEGRGEAFF.

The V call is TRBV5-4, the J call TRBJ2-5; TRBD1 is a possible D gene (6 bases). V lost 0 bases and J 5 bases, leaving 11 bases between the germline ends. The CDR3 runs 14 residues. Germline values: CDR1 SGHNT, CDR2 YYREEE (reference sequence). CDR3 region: CASSLAGATETQYF. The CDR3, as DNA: TGTGCCAGCAGCTTGGCAGGGGCGACGGAGACCCAGTACTTC.

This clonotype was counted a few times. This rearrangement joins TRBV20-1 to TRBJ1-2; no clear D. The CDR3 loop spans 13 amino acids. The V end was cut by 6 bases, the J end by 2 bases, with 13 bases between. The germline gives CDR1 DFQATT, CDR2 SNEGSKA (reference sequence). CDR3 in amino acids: CSAGKPLNYGYTF. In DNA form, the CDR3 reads TGCAGTGCCGGAAAGCCTTTAAACTATGGCTACACCTTC.

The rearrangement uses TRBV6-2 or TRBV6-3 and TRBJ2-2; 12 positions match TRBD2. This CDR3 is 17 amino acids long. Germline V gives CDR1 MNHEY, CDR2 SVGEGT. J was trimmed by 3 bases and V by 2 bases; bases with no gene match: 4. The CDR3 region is CASSYAASGGDTGELFF. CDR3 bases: TGTGCCAGCAGTTACGCGGCTAGCGGGGGGGACACCGGGGAGCTGTTTTTT.

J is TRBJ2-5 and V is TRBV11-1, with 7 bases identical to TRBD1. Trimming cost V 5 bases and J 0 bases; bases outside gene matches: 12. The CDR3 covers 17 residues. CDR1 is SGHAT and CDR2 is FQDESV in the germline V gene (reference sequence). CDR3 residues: CASSPILGTEHQETQYF. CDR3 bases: TGTGCCAGCAGCCCAATACTCGGGACAGAACACCAAGAGACCCAGTACTTC.

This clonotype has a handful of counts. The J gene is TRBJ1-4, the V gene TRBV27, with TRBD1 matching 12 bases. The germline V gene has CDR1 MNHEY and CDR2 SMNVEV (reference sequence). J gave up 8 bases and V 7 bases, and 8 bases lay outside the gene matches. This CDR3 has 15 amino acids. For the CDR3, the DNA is TGTGCCAGCATGGTATTGGGACAGGGGGCCGAAAAACTGTTTTTT. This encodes CASMVLGQGAEKLFF. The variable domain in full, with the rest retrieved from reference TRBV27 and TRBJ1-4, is EAQVTQNPRYLITVTGKKLTVTCSQNMNHEYMSWYRQDPGLGLRQIYYSMNVEVTDKGDVPEGYKVSRKEKRNFPLILESPSPNQTSLYFCASMVLGQGAEKLFFGSGTQLSVL.

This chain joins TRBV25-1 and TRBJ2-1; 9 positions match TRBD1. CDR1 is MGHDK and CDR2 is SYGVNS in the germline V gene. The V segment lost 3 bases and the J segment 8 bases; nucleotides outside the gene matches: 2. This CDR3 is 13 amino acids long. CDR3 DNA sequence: TGTGCCAGCAGTGAGGGACAGGGAGATGAGCAGTTCTTC. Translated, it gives CASSEGQGDEQFF. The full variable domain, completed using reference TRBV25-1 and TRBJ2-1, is EADIYQTPRYLVIGTGKKITLECSQTMGHDKMYWYQQDPGMELHLIHYSYGVNSTEKGDLSSESTVSRIRTEHFPLTLESARPSHTSQYLCASSEGQGDEQFFGPGTRLTVL.

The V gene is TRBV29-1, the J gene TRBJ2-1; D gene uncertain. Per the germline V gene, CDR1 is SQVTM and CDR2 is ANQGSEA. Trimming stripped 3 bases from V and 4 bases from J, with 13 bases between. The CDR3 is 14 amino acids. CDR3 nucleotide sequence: TGCAGCGTTGAGACAAGTCAAAGATACAATGAGCAGTTCTTC. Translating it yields CSVETSQRYNEQFF.

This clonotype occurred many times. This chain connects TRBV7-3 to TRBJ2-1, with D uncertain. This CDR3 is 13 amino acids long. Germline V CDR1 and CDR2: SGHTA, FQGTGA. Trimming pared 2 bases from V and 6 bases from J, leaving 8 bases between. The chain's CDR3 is CASSLEGSNEQFF. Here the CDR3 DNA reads TGTGCCAGCAGCTTAGAAGGGTCCAATGAGCAGTTCTTC.

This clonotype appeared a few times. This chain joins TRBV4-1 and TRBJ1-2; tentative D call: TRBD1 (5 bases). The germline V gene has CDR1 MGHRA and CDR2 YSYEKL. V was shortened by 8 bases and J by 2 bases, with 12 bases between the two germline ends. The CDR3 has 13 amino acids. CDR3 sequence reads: CASADTNNYGYTF. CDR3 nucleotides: TGCGCCAGCGCGGACACTAACAACTATGGCTACACCTTC.

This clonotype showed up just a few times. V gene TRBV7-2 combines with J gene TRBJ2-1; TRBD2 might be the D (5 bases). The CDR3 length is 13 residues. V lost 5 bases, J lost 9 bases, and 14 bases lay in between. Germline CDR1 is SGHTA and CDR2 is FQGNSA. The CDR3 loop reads CASSPGIKAEQFF. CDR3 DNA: TGTGCCAGCAGCCCGGGGATTAAAGCTGAGCAGTTCTTC.

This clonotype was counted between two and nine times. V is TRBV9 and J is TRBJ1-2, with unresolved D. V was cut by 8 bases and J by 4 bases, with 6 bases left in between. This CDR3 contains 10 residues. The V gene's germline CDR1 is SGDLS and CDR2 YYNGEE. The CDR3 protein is CASTGYGYTF. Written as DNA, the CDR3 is TGTGCCAGTACCGGCTATGGCTACACCTTC.

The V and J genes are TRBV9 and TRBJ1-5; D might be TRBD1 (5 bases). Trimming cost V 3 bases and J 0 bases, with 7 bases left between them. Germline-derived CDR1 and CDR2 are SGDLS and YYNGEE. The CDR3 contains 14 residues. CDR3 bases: TGTGCCAGCAGCGAGGGGTATAGCAATCAGCCCCAGCATTTT. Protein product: CASSEGYSNQPQHF.

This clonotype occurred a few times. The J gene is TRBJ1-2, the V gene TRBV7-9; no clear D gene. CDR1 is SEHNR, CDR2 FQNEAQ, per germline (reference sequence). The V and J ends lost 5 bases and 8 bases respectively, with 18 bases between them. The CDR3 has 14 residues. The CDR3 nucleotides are TGTGCCAGCAGCCCGACGGTGGATCTTTCCGGCTACACCTTC. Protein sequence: CASSPTVDLSGYTF. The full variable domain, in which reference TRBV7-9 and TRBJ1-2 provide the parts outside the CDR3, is DTGVSQNPRHKITKRGQNVTFRCDPISEHNRLYWYRQTLGQGPEFLTYFQNEAQLEKSRLLSDRFSAERPKGSFSTLEIQRTEQGDSAMYLCASSPTVDLSGYTFGSGTRLTVV.

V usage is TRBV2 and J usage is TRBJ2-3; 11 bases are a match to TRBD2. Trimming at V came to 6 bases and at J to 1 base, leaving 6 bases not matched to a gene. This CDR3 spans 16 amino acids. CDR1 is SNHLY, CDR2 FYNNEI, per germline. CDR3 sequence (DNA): TGTGCCAGCAGAACCGTACTAGCGGGGGGCACAGATACGCAGTATTTT. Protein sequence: CASRTVLAGGTDTQYF.

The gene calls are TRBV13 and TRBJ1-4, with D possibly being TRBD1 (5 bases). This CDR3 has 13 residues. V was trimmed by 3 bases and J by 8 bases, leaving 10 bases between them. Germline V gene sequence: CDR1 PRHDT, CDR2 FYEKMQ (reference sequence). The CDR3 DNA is TGTGCCAGCAGCTTGGGGACCCCCGAAAAACTGTTTTTT. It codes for CASSLGTPEKLFF.

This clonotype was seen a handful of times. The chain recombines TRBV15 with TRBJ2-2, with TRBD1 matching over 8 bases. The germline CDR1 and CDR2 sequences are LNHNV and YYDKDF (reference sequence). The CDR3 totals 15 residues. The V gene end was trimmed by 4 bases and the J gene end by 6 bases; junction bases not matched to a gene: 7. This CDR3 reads CATSTGQEVPGELFF. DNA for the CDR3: TGTGCCACCAGCACGGGACAGGAGGTCCCCGGGGAGCTGTTTTTT.

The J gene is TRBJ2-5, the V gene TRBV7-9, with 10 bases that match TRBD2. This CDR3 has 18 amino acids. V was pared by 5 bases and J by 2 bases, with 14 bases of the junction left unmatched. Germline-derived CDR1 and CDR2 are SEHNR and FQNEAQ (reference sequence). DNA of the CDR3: TGTGCCAGCAGCCGCCGCTCCAGCGGGGGGGCCCCTCAAGAGACCCAGTACTTC. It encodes CASSRRSSGGAPQETQYF.

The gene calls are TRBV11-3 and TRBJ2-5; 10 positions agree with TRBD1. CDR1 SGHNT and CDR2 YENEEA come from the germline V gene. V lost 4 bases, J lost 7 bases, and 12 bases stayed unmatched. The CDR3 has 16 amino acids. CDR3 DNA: TGTGCCAGCAGCTCGACAGGGGGCGGAGGTGTAGTGACCCAGTACTTC. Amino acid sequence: CASSSTGGGGVVTQYF.

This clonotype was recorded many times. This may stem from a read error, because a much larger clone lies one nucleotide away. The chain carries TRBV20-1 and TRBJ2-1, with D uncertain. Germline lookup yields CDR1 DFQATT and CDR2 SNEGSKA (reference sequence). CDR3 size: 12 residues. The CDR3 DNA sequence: TGCAGGGCCCCCCGGCGGCAGGATGAGCAGTTCTTC. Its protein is CRAPRRQDEQFF.

The CDR3: CSALSGSGQRNEKLFF. CDR3 DNA sequence: TGCAGCGCTCTTTCTGGGTCCGGACAGCGTAATGAAAAACTGTTTTTT. This chain connects TRBV29-1 to TRBJ1-4, with D possibly TRBD1 on 6 matching bases. CDR3 size: 16 residues. Germline V gives CDR1 SQVTM, CDR2 ANQGSEA. V was trimmed by 7 bases and J by 4 bases, leaving 22 bases between them.

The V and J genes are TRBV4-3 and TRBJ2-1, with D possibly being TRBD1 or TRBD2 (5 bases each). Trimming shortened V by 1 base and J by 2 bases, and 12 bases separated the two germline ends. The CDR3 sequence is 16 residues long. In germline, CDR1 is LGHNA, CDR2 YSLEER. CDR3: CASSQVVGVAYNEQFF. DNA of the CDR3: TGCGCCAGCAGCCAAGTGGTGGGGGTGGCCTACAATGAGCAGTTCTTC.

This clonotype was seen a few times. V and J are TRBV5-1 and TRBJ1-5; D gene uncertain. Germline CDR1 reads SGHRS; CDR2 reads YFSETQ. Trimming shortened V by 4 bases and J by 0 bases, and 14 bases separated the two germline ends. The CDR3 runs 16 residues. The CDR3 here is CASSPTGTASNQPQHF. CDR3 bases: TGCGCCAGCAGCCCGACGGGCACCGCTAGCAATCAGCCCCAGCATTTT.

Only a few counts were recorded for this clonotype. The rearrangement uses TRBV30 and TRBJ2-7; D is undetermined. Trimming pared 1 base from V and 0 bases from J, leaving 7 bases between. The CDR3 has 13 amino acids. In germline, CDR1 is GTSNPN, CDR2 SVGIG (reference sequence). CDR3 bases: TGTGCCTGGAGTGGGGGATCCTCCTACGAGCAGTACTTC. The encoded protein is CAWSGGSSYEQYF.